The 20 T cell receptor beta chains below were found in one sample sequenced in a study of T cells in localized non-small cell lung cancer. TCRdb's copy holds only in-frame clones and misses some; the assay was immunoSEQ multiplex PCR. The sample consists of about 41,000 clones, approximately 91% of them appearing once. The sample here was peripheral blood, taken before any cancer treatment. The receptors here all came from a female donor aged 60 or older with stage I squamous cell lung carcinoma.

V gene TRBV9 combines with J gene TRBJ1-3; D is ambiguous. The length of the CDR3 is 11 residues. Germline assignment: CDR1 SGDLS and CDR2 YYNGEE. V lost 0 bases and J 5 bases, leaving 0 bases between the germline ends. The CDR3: CASSVGNTIYF. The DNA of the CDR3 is TGTGCCAGCAGCGTAGGAAACACCATATATTTT.

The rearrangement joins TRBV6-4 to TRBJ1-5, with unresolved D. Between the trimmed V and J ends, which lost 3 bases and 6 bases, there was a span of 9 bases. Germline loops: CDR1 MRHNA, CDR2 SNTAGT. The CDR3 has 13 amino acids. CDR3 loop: CASSEFGGQPQHF. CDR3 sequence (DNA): TGTGCCAGCAGTGAATTTGGCGGTCAGCCCCAGCATTTT.

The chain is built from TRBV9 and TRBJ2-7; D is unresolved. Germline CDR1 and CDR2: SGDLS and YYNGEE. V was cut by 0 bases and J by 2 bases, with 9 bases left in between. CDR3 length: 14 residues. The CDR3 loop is CASSVVPDPYEQYF. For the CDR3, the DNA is TGTGCCAGCAGCGTAGTACCCGATCCCTACGAGCAGTACTTC.

Here the CDR3 reads CATSRSGLAGGPRGQETQYF. The CDR3 region has the DNA TGTGCCACCAGCAGGTCAGGACTAGCGGGAGGGCCGAGGGGGCAAGAGACCCAGTACTTC. The rearrangement joins TRBV15 to TRBJ2-5; 15 bases line up with TRBD2. CDR3 length: 20 amino acids. The germline V gene has CDR1 LNHNV and CDR2 YYDKDF (reference sequence). V lost 3 bases, J lost 2 bases, and 13 bases stayed unmatched.

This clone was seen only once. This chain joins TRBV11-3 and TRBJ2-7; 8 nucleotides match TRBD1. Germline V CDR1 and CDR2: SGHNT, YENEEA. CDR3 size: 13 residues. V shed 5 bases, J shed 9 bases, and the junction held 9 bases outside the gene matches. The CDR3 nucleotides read TGTGCCAGCAGCGGACGACAGGGGCTAGTGCAGTACTTC. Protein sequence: CASSGRQGLVQYF. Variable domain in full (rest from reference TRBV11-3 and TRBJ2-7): EAGVVQSPRYKIIEKKQPVAFWCNPISGHNTLYWYLQNLGQGPELLIRYENEEAVDDSQLPKDRFSAERLKGVDSTLKIQPAELGDSAVYLCASSGRQGLVQYFGPGTRLTVT.

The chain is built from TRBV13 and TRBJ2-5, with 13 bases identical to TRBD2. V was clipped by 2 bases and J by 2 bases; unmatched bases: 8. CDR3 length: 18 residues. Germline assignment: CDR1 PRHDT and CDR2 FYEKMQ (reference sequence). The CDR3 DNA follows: TGTGCCAGCAGCTTAAGACTAGCGGGAGGAGGTGGGCAAGAGACCCAGTACTTC. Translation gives CASSLRLAGGGGQETQYF.

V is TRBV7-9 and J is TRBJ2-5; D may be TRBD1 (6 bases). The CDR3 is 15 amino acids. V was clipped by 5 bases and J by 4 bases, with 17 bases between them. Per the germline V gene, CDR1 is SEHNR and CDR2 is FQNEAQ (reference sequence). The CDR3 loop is CASSPSGRGGETQYF. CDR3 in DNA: TGTGCCAGCAGCCCCTCGGGCAGGGGCGGAGAGACCCAGTACTTC.

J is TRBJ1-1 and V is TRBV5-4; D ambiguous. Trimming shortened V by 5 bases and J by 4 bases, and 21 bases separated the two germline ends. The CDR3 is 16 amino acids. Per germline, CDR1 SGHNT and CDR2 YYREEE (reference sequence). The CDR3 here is CASRLDTNLAGTEAFF. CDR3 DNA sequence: TGTGCCAGCAGGTTAGATACAAACTTGGCGGGCACTGAAGCTTTCTTT.

The CDR3 nucleotides read TGCGCCAGCAGCCAAGGGGCAAGGGCCGGGGAGCTGTTTTTT. This sequence encodes CASSQGARAGELFF. The chain uses TRBV4-3 and TRBJ2-2; D unclear. V lost 1 base to trimming and J lost 6 bases, with 9 bases between them. The CDR3 runs to 14 residues. CDR1 and CDR2 (germline): LGHNA, YSLEER.

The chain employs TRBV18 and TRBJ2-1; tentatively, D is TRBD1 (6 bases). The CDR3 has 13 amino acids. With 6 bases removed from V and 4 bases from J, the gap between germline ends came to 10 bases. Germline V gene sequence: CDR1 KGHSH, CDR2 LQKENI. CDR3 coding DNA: TGTGCCAGCTCTCAGGACAGATACAATGAGCAGTTCTTC. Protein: CASSQDRYNEQFF.

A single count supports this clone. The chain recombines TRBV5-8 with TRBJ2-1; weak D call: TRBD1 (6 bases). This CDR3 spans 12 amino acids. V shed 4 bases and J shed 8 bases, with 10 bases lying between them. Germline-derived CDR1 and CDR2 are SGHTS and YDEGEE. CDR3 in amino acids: CASSPQGYEQFF. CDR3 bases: TGTGCCAGCAGCCCACAGGGCTATGAGCAGTTCTTC.

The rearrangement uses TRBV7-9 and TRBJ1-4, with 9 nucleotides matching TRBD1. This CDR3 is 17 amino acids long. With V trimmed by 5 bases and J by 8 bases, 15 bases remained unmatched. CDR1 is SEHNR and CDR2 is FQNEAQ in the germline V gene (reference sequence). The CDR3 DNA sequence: TGTGCCAGCAGCCCTAATCGATTACAGGGGGCCAGGGAAAAACTGTTTTTT. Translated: CASSPNRLQGAREKLFF.

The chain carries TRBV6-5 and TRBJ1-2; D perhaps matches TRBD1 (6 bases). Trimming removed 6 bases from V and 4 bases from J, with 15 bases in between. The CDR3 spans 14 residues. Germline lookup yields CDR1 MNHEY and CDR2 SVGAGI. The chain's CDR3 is CASSTGQGGYGYTF. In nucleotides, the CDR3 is TGTGCCAGCAGCACAGGGCAGGGAGGCTATGGCTACACCTTC.

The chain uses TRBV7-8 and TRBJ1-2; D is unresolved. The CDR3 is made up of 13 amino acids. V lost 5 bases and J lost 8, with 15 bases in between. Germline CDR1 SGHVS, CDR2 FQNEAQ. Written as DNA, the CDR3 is TGTGCCAGCAGCCCAACGATCCTATACGGCTACACCTTC. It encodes CASSPTILYGYTF.

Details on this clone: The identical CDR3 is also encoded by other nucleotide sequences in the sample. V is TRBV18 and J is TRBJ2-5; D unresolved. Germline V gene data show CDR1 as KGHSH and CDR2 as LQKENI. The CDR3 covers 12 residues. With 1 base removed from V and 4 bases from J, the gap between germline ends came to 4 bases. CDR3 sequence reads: CASSPRGETQYF. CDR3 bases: TGTGCCAGCTCACCACGGGGAGAGACCCAGTACTTC.

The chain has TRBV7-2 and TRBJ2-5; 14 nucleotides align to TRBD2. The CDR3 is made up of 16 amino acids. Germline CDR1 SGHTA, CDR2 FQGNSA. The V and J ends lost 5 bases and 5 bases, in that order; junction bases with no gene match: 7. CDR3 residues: CASSPWTSGGTETQYF. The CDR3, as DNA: TGTGCCAGCAGCCCTTGGACTAGCGGGGGGACGGAGACCCAGTACTTC.

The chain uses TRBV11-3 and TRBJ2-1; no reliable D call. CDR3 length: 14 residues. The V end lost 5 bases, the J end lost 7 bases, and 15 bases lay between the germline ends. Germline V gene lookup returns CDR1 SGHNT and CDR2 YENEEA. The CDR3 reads CASSTDPVGNEQFF. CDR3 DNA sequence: TGTGCCAGCAGCACCGACCCGGTGGGGAATGAGCAGTTCTTC.

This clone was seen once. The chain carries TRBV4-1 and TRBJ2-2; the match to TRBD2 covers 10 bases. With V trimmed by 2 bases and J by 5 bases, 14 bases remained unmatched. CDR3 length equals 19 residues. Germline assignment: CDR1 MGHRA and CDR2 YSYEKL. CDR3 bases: TGCGCCAGCAGCCAAAGGACTAGCGGAGGGGAGGGTAAAACCGGGGAGCTGTTTTTT. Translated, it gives CASSQRTSGGEGKTGELFF.

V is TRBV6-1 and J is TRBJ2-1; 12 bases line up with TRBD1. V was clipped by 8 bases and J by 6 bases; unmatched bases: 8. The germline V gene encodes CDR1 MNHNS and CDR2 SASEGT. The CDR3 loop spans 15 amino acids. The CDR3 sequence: CASAPGQGAFNEQFF. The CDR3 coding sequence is TGTGCCAGCGCACCGGGACAGGGGGCCTTCAATGAGCAGTTCTTC.

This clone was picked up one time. CDR3 amino acids: CASSIRVLVAGGVETQYF. The CDR3 DNA is TGTGCCAGTAGTATACGGGTACTGGTAGCGGGGGGGGTGGAGACCCAGTACTTC. The rearrangement joins TRBV19 to TRBJ2-5; 11 nucleotides align to TRBD2. With 2 bases clipped from V and 5 bases from J, the junction kept 13 bases outside the gene matches. CDR3 length: 18 amino acids. Germline V CDR1 and CDR2: LNHDA, SQIVND (reference sequence).